The 7 T cell receptor beta chains reported below all come from one sample, sequenced in a study of spatial heterogeneity in lung cancer. Indicated time point: sample taken at primary tumor resection. In each case, whole RNA from tumor, nontumor lung or frozen PBMC was sequenced unsorted. Each CDR3 protein is one row after TCRdb ran MiXCR on the 5' RACE reads. The sample has a few thousand distinct CDR3 sequences, around a third seen once; the top ten hold roughly 4%. Source: PBMCs, taken at surgery. Receptor source: a female donor with early-stage non-small cell lung cancer.

The table lists this clonotype with a few counts. With the library built for alpha chains, this beta chain is off target and its frequency is not meaningful. This chain joins TRBV3-1 and TRBJ2-2; D unresolved. This CDR3 is built from 15 residues. Germline loops: CDR1 LGHDT, CDR2 YNNKEL (reference sequence). V dropped 2 bases and J dropped 0 bases, with 7 bases sitting between them. Written as DNA, the CDR3 is TGTGCCAGCAGCCAAATGGCAACGAACACCGGGGAGCTGTTTTTT. This encodes CASSQMATNTGELFF.

This clonotype was seen only a few times. With the library built for alpha chains, this beta chain is off target and its frequency is not meaningful. This chain joins TRBV12-3 or TRBV12-4 and TRBJ2-5; 11 bases are a match to TRBD2. The CDR3 covers 18 residues. The V gene end was trimmed by 2 bases and the J gene end by 2 bases; junction bases not matched to a gene: 10. This CDR3 is CASSLTYSTSGEQETQYF. In nucleotides, the CDR3 is TGTGCCAGCAGTTTAACTTACTCGACTAGCGGGGAGCAAGAGACCCAGTACTTC.

Turning to this clonotype: For a library built for alpha chains, this beta chain is a stray read; little rests on its size. The rearrangement links TRBV4-1 to TRBJ2-7; D is uncertain. From germline, CDR1 is MGHRA and CDR2 YSYEKL. CDR3 length equals 15 residues. The V and J ends lost 0 bases and 6 bases respectively, with 15 bases between them. The CDR3 nucleotides read TGCGCCAGCAGCCAAGAAGCTTGGCAGTGGGGCGAGCAGTACTTC. Translating gives CASSQEAWQWGEQYF.

On this clonotype: Since it is a stray read in a library aimed at alpha chains, this beta chain has a size that is not meaningful. The chain has TRBV7-2 and TRBJ2-1; D is perhaps TRBD1 (6 bases). Trimming removed 3 bases from V and 7 bases from J, with 16 bases in between. The length of the CDR3 is 15 residues. Germline V gene data show CDR1 as SGHTA and CDR2 as FQGNSA. CDR3 DNA: TGTGCCAGCAGCTTGACAGGTTCCCGTGAGAATGAGCAGTTCTTC. Its translation is CASSLTGSRENEQFF.

Only a few counts were recorded for this clonotype. This beta chain was picked up by a library intended for alpha chains and is off target, so its count carries little meaning. This chain uses TRBV29-1 with TRBJ2-7, with D uncertain. In germline, CDR1 is SQVTM, CDR2 ANQGSEA. V gave up 4 bases and J gave up 3 bases, with 10 bases separating them. CDR3 size: 12 residues. CDR3 loop: CSVVADGYEQYF. The CDR3 DNA follows: TGCAGCGTTGTGGCTGATGGCTACGAGCAGTACTTC.

This clonotype is classed as medium-sized. Because the library targeted alpha chains, this beta chain is an off-target read whose size means little. The rearrangement links TRBV5-6 to TRBJ2-3; 12 nucleotides agree with TRBD1. Germline assignment: CDR1 SGHDT and CDR2 YYEEEE. The ends lost 4 bases at V and 5 bases at J; junction bases unmatched: 5. The CDR3 sequence is 15 residues long. The chain's CDR3 is CASSPGTGGGDTQYF. DNA for the CDR3: TGTGCCAGCAGCCCCGGGACAGGGGGCGGAGATACGCAGTATTTT.

In this sample, this clonotype turned up a few times. A library prepared for alpha chains yielded this beta chain as an off-target read; its size is of little meaning. The chain links TRBV20-1 to TRBJ2-7, with 8 bases aligning to TRBD2. The J segment lost 2 bases and the V segment lost 3 bases, leaving 3 bases of the junction unmatched. Germline CDR1 DFQATT, CDR2 SNEGSKA (reference sequence). This CDR3 is 13 amino acids long. The CDR3 spells CSARPGGPYEQYF. DNA for the CDR3: TGCAGTGCTAGGCCGGGGGGGCCCTACGAGCAGTACTTC.